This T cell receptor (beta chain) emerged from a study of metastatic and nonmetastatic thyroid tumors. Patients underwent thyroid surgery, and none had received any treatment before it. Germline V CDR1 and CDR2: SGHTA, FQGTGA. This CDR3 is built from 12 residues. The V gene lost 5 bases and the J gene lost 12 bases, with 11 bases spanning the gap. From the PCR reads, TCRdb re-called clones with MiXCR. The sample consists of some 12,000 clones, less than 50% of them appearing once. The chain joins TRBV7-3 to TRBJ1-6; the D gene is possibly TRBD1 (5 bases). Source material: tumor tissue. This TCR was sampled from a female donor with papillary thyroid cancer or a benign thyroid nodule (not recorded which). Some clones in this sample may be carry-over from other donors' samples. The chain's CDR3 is CASSIIGGPLHF. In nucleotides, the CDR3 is TGTGCCAGCAGCATCATCGGGGGACCCCTCCACTTT. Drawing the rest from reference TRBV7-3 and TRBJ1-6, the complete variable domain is GAGVSQTPSNKVTEKGKYVELRCDPISGHTALYWYRQSLGQGPEFLIYFQGTGAADDSGLPNDRFFAVRPEGSVSTLKIQRTERGDSAVYLCASSIIGGPLHFGNGTRLTVT.